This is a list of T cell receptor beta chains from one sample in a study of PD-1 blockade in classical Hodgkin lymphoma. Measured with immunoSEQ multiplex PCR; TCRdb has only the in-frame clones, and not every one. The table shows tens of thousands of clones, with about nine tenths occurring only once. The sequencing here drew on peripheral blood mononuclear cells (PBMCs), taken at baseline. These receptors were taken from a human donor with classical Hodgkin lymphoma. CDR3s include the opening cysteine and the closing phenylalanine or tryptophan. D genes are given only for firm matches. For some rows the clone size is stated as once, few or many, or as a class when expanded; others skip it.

CATSSGSSGGPSEKLFF,TGTGCCACCAGCAGCGGCTCCTCGGGGGGGCCCAGTGAAAAACTGTTTTTT,TRBV15,NA,NA,TRBJ1-4
CASGLDRGRETQYF,TGCGCCAGCGGGCTTGACAGGGGACGAGAGACCCAGTACTTC,TRBV5-1,TRBD1,NA,TRBJ2-5
CATHRPATGELFF,TGTGCCACCCACCGTCCGGCGACCGGGGAGCTGTTTTTT,TRBV19,NA,once,TRBJ2-2
CASSSRRGQEKLFF,TGTGCCAGCAGTTCACGGCGGGGCCAGGAAAAACTGTTTTTT,TRBV27,NA,NA,TRBJ1-4
CASSYSTPLQETQYF,TGTGCCAGCAGTTACTCGACACCCCTCCAAGAGACCCAGTACTTC,TRBV6-5,NA,once,TRBJ2-5
CAWSPTRSPLHF,TGTGCCTGGAGTCCGACAAGATCACCCCTCCACTTT,TRBV30,NA,NA,TRBJ1-6
CASSLSGGPREQYF,TGTGCCAGCAGCTTAAGCGGGGGGCCACGCGAGCAGTACTTC,TRBV27,TRBD2,NA,TRBJ2-7
CASSEDRGDEQYF,TGCGCCAGCAGCGAAGACAGGGGGGACGAGCAGTACTTC,TRBV4-3,TRBD1,NA,TRBJ2-7
CASSGHGQGTDTQYF,TGCGCCAGCAGCGGGCACGGACAGGGCACAGATACGCAGTATTTT,TRBV5-1,TRBD1,once,TRBJ2-3
CASSYLAGYGDEQFF,TGTGCCAGCAGTTATCTAGCGGGCTACGGCGATGAGCAGTTCTTC,TRBV6-7,TRBD2,once,TRBJ2-1
CASSPWGPPGNTIYF,TGTGCCAGCAGCCCGTGGGGGCCTCCTGGAAACACCATATATTTT,TRBV2,NA,NA,TRBJ1-3
CASSPGTGTEKLFF,TGTGCCAGCAGCCCCGGCACAGGGACTGAAAAACTGTTTTTT,TRBV7-7,NA,NA,TRBJ1-4
CASSLQAGVTGELFF,TGTGCCAGTAGCCTCCAGGCTGGGGTCACCGGGGAGCTGTTTTTT,TRBV19,NA,NA,TRBJ2-2
CASRTVFSTDTQYF,TGTGCCAGCAGGACAGTCTTTAGCACAGATACGCAGTATTTT,TRBV6-1,NA,NA,TRBJ2-3
CARSLVREGEKLFF,TGTGCCAGAAGCTTGGTCAGGGAAGGTGAAAAACTGTTTTTT,TRBV5-3,NA,NA,TRBJ1-4
CASSLGQAPNEQFF,TGTGCCAGCAGCTTAGGACAGGCCCCCAATGAGCAGTTCTTC,TRBV7-2,NA,NA,TRBJ2-1
CASSYGLGEDTQYF,TGTGCCAGCAGTTACGGGCTAGGGGAGGATACGCAGTATTTT,TRBV6-5,NA,NA,TRBJ2-3
CASSVGRTTYEQYF,TGTGCCAGTAGTGTCGGCAGAACTACCTACGAGCAGTACTTC,TRBV19,NA,NA,TRBJ2-7
CASRPYTGGNTEAFF,TGTGCCAGCAGGCCCTACACGGGGGGGAACACTGAAGCTTTCTTT,TRBV28,NA,medium-sized,TRBJ1-1
CASSLGGTGSEKLFF,TGTGCCAGCAGCTTAGGCGGGACAGGTAGCGAAAAACTGTTTTTT,TRBV13,TRBD1,NA,TRBJ1-4
CAWDRQYGNTIYF,TGTGCCTGGGACCGACAGTACGGAAACACCATATATTTT,TRBV30,NA,NA,TRBJ1-3
CASSHRLGDRGRYTGELFF,TGTGCCAGCAGCCACCGTTTGGGGGACAGGGGGCGATACACCGGGGAGCTGTTTTTT,TRBV11-2,TRBD1,NA,TRBJ2-2
CAISERQGIRFFYEQYF,TGTGCCATCAGTGAAAGACAGGGAATCAGGTTCTTCTACGAGCAGTACTTC,TRBV10-3,TRBD1,NA,TRBJ2-7
CASSIDALGGYTF,TGTGCCAGTAGTATAGATGCACTCGGGGGCTACACCTTC,TRBV19,NA,NA,TRBJ1-2
CASSEIRSSYNEQFF,TGTGCCAGCAGTGAAATCAGGAGCTCCTACAATGAGCAGTTCTTC,TRBV2,NA,NA,TRBJ2-1
CASSLSGGAFNEQFF,TGTGCCAGCAGCTTAAGCGGGGGGGCTTTCAATGAGCAGTTCTTC,TRBV2,TRBD2,NA,TRBJ2-1
CASSLKNEQYF,TGTGCCAGCAGCTTAAAGAACGAGCAGTACTTC,TRBV11-2,NA,NA,TRBJ2-7
CASSFGTNRDGYTF,TGTGCCAGCAGCTTTGGTACAAACAGGGACGGCTACACCTTC,TRBV5-5,NA,NA,TRBJ1-2
CAWRTRTTNYGYTF,TGTGCCTGGAGAACACGGACAACAAACTATGGCTACACCTTC,TRBV30,NA,NA,TRBJ1-2
CASSTSTGPNQPQHF,TGTGCCAGCAGCACCTCAACAGGCCCCAATCAGCCCCAGCATTTT,TRBV9,NA,NA,TRBJ1-5
CASSLSRGGYTF,TGTGCCAGCAGCTTAAGCCGTGGGGGCTACACCTTC,TRBV7-2,NA,NA,TRBJ1-2
CASSPYRGPDTQYF,TGTGCCAGCAGTCCCTACAGGGGGCCAGATACGCAGTATTTT,TRBV6-6,TRBD1,NA,TRBJ2-3
CASSLFQGAMNTEAFF,TGTGCCAGCAGCTTATTTCAGGGGGCCATGAACACTGAAGCTTTCTTT,TRBV7-3,TRBD1,NA,TRBJ1-1
CASNNGEGRYEQYF,TGTGCCAGCAACAACGGGGAGGGACGGTACGAGCAGTACTTC,TRBV28,TRBD2,once,TRBJ2-7
CATERGGTEAFF,TGTGCCACCGAGCGGGGGGGCACTGAAGCTTTCTTT,TRBV6-5,NA,NA,TRBJ1-1
CASSDHLTRREKLFF,TGTGCCAGCAGTGACCACCTCACACGTCGCGAAAAACTGTTTTTT,TRBV2,NA,NA,TRBJ1-4
CASSRGAGSPSYNEQFF,TGTGCCAGCAGCCGGGGGGCGGGCTCGCCATCCTACAATGAGCAGTTCTTC,TRBV13,NA,NA,TRBJ2-1
CASSRRLNTEAFF,TGTGCCAGCAGTCGCCGGTTGAACACTGAAGCTTTCTTT,TRBV6-5,NA,NA,TRBJ1-1
CASSTTGGMNTEAFF,TGTGCCAGTAGTACTACCGGGGGAATGAACACTGAAGCTTTCTTT,TRBV19,NA,NA,TRBJ1-1
CASSLRGKRYEQYF,TGTGCCAGCAGCTTGAGGGGGAAGCGGTACGAGCAGTACTTC,TRBV5-6,NA,NA,TRBJ2-7
CASSFNSGNTIYF,TGTGCCAGCAGCTTTAACTCTGGAAACACCATATATTTT,TRBV7-9,NA,NA,TRBJ1-3
CASSSSRQGTRNTIYF,TGTGCCAGCAGTTCGTCGCGACAGGGGACGCGAAACACCATATATTTT,TRBV6-5,TRBD1,once,TRBJ1-3
CASSVGTSNYGYTF,TGTGCCAGCAGCGTAGGGACATCCAACTATGGCTACACCTTC,TRBV9,NA,NA,TRBJ1-2
CAWSSGGAVETQYF,TGTGCCTGGAGTTCCGGAGGGGCGGTGGAGACCCAGTACTTC,TRBV30,NA,NA,TRBJ2-5
CASSLQETQYF,TGTGCCAGCAGCCTTCAAGAGACCCAGTACTTC,TRBV6-6,NA,NA,TRBJ2-5
CASSPKESGANVLTF,TGCGCCAGCAGCCCCAAAGAATCTGGGGCCAACGTCCTGACTTTC,TRBV4-1,NA,NA,TRBJ2-6
CASSSPPGGTDTQYF,TGTGCCAGCAGCTCCCCCCCGGGGGGCACAGATACGCAGTATTTT,TRBV5-6,NA,NA,TRBJ2-3
CASSVESNSPLHF,TGTGCCAGCAGCGTGGAAAGTAATTCACCCCTCCACTTT,TRBV7-9,NA,NA,TRBJ1-6
CASSLDRRTEAFF,TGTGCCAGCAGCTTGGACAGGAGAACTGAAGCTTTCTTT,TRBV4-2,TRBD1,NA,TRBJ1-1
CASTRGTGDYEQYF,TGTGCCAGCACCCGCGGGACAGGGGATTACGAGCAGTACTTC,TRBV6-1,TRBD1,NA,TRBJ2-7
CAWRAYTQYF,TGTGCCTGGAGAGCCTATACGCAGTATTTT,TRBV30,NA,NA,TRBJ2-3